This is a list of T cell receptor beta chains from one sample in a study of cytomegalovirus exposure and HLA in healthy donors. Here immunoSEQ multiplex PCR was the method, and the copy in TCRdb shows in-frame clones only, minus some. In the table there are roughly 120,000 clones, over 75% of which are singletons. Sequencing input: PBMCs. These receptor sequences come from a woman in her 30s in good health and CMV-seronegative. The CDR3 runs from the conserved cysteine through the conserved F or W. The D gene is left open where the match is weak. Clone sizes are given selectively: once, few, many, or a class where the clone is expanded.

clone_size,d_call,v_call,j_call,cdr3_aa,cdr3_nt
NA,NA,TRBV27,TRBJ2-2,CASSLAGAVTGELFF,TGTGCCAGCAGTTTAGCAGGGGCGGTCACCGGGGAGCTGTTTTTT
NA,TRBD1,TRBV15,TRBJ2-2,CATSRVPGQGASGELFF,TGTGCCACCAGCAGAGTCCCGGGACAGGGGGCGTCCGGGGAGCTGTTTTTT
NA,TRBD2,TRBV7-9,TRBJ2-3,CASSPGLAFTDTQYF,TGTGCCAGCAGTCCGGGACTAGCGTTCACAGATACGCAGTATTTT
NA,NA,TRBV30,TRBJ1-6,CAWRDETVSSYNSPLHF,TGTGCCTGGAGGGACGAGACAGTGAGCTCCTATAATTCACCCCTCCACTTT
NA,NA,TRBV11-3,TRBJ2-5,CASSLGLETQYF,TGTGCCAGCAGCTTAGGGCTTGAGACCCAGTACTTC
NA,NA,TRBV15,TRBJ2-5,CANPLGVQETQYF,TGTGCCAACCCTTTAGGGGTGCAAGAGACCCAGTACTTC
NA,TRBD2,TRBV9,TRBJ2-5,CASSSSGGASETQYF,TGTGCCAGCAGCTCCAGCGGGGGGGCCTCAGAGACCCAGTACTTC
NA,NA,TRBV7-2,TRBJ2-7,CASSSVAGLAYEQYF,TGTGCCAGCAGCTCCGTGGCAGGGCTCGCCTACGAGCAGTACTTC
NA,TRBD2,TRBV4-2,TRBJ2-7,CASSQVTSGGIYEQYF,TGTGCCAGCAGCCAAGTAACTAGCGGGGGGATCTACGAGCAGTACTTC
NA,TRBD1,TRBV25-1,TRBJ1-2,CASSAGTARGYTF,TGTGCCAGCAGTGCCGGGACAGCAAGGGGCTACACCTTC
NA,NA,TRBV6-5,TRBJ2-1,CASSSLAAVNEQFF,TGTGCCAGCAGCTCCCTCGCGGCCGTCAATGAGCAGTTCTTC
once,TRBD1,TRBV5-1,TRBJ1-5,CASSLTGASNQPQHF,TGCGCCAGCAGCCTGACAGGGGCCAGCAATCAGCCCCAGCATTTT
NA,TRBD1,TRBV11-2,TRBJ2-6,CASSLLQGPTGANVLTF,TGTGCCAGCAGTCTCCTACAGGGGCCTACTGGGGCCAACGTCCTGACTTTC
NA,NA,TRBV2,TRBJ1-1,CASSEESVMTEAFF,TGTGCCAGCAGTGAAGAGTCAGTCATGACTGAAGCTTTCTTT
NA,TRBD1,TRBV28,TRBJ1-1,CASSPPTGGEDTEAFF,TGTGCCAGCAGCCCGCCGACAGGGGGAGAGGACACTGAAGCTTTCTTT
NA,NA,TRBV2,TRBJ1-5,CASSAGRANSNQPQHF,TGTGCCAGCAGTGCTGGCAGGGCCAATAGCAATCAGCCCCAGCATTTT
NA,TRBD2,TRBV5-4,TRBJ2-3,CASSLERGEADTQYF,TGTGCCAGCAGCTTGGAGCGGGGGGAGGCAGATACGCAGTATTTT
NA,TRBD1,TRBV28,TRBJ1-2,CASSWDRANYGYTF,TGTGCCAGCAGCTGGGACAGAGCTAACTATGGCTACACCTTC
NA,TRBD2,TRBV7-9,TRBJ2-2,CASSPPRMRGGAGELFF,TGTGCCAGCAGCCCCCCTCGTATGCGGGGGGGCGCCGGGGAGCTGTTTTTT
NA,TRBD2,TRBV7-2,TRBJ2-1,CASSLVAGGLNEQFF,TGTGCCAGCAGCTTAGTAGCGGGGGGGCTCAATGAGCAGTTCTTC